This T cell receptor beta chain was captured by sequencing in a study of T cell responses to AZD1222 COVID-19 vaccine. Per the germline V gene, CDR1 is KGHDR and CDR2 is SFDVKD. The CDR3 is made up of 14 amino acids. The V segment lost 3 bases and the J segment 7 bases; nucleotides outside the gene matches: 6. Only in-frame clones appear in the TCRdb table, and some are missing; sequencing was by immunoSEQ multiplex PCR. The profile shows some 80,000 clones, approximately 88% of them singletons. Notes on the study in general: Regions left unmutated in variants are reportedly the target of nearly half of spike-specific TCRs.

In the case of this clone: Its target is not known.

This TCR came from an adult who received the MenACWY meningococcal vaccine as a control. Specimen: peripheral blood, collected 28 days after the second dose of the MenACWY control vaccine. The rearrangement links TRBV24-1 to TRBJ1-2; 8 bases match TRBD1. The CDR3 here is CATSDPWTGSGYTF. Written as DNA, the CDR3 is TGTGCCACCAGTGATCCATGGACAGGGTCTGGCTACACCTTC.